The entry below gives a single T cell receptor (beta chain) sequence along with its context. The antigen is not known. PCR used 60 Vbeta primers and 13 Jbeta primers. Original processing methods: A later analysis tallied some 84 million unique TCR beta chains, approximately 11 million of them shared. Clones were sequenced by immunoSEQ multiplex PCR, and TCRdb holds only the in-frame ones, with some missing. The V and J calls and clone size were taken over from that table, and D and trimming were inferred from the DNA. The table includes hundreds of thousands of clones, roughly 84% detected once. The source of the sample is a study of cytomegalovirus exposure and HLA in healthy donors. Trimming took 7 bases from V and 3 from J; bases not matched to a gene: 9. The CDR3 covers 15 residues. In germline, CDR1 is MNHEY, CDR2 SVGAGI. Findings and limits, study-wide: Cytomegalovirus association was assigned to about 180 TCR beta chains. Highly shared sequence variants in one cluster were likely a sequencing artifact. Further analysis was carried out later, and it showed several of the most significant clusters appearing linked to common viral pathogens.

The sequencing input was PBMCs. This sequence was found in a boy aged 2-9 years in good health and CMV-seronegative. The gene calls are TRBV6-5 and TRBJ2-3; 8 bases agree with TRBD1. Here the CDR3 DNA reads TGTGCCAGCACTCGACAGGGGCGAGTAACAGATACGCAGTATTTT. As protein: CASTRQGRVTDTQYF.